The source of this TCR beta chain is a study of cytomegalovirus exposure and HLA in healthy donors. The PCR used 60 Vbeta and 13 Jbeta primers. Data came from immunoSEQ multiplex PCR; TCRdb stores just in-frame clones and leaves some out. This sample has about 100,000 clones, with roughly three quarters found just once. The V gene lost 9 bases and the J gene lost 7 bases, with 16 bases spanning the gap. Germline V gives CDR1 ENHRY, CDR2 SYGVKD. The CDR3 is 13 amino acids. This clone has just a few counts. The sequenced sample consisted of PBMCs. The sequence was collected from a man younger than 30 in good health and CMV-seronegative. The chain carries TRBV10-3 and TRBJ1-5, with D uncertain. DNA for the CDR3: TGTGCCATAAGCGAACTCTCTGAGCAGCCCCAGCATTTT. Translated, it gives CAISELSEQPQHF.